These 30 T cell receptor beta chains came from one sample sequenced in a study of cytomegalovirus exposure and HLA in healthy donors. The study ran its PCR with 60 Vbeta and 13 Jbeta primers. The protocol was immunoSEQ multiplex PCR, while the TCRdb copy is restricted to in-frame clones and leaves out a portion. This table holds 90,000 or so clones, approximately 71% found once. The specimen was PBMCs. The receptors here all came from a woman younger than 30 in good health and CMV-seropositive.

This chain joins TRBV9 and TRBJ2-7; 7 positions match TRBD1. The CDR3 consists of 13 residues. Trimming removed 3 bases from V and 1 base from J; junction bases left unmatched: 1. Germline CDR1 and CDR2: SGDLS and YYNGEE. CDR3 in DNA: TGTGCCAGCAGCGAGGGACAGTCCTACGAGCAGTACTTC. Translation: CASSEGQSYEQYF.

The V call is TRBV9, the J call TRBJ1-2; 8 bases map to TRBD1. The V gene end was trimmed by 0 bases and the J gene end by 2 bases; junction bases not matched to a gene: 3. The germline V gene encodes CDR1 SGDLS and CDR2 YYNGEE. The CDR3 covers 15 residues. CDR3 region: CASSVGGQANYGYTF. Written as DNA, the CDR3 is TGTGCCAGCAGCGTAGGGGGACAGGCCAACTATGGCTACACCTTC. Full variable domain (outside the CDR3, taken from reference TRBV9 and TRBJ1-2): DSGVTQTPKHLITATGQRVTLRCSPRSGDLSVYWYQQSLDQGLQFLIQYYNGEERAKGNILERFSAQQFPDLHSELNLSSLELGDSALYFCASSVGGQANYGYTFGSGTRLTVV.

The chain couples TRBV6-1 to TRBJ2-3, with 8 bases identical to TRBD1. V gave up 6 bases and J gave up 2 bases; unmatched junction bases: 4. Germline values: CDR1 MNHNS, CDR2 SASEGT. This CDR3 is built from 14 residues. The CDR3 region is CASSWDRNTDTQYF. CDR3 sequence (DNA): TGTGCCAGCAGCTGGGACAGGAACACAGATACGCAGTATTTT.

This clone was counted a single time. The same CDR3 also results from other DNA sequences found in this sample. This chain uses TRBV6-4 with TRBJ2-2; D is possibly TRBD1 (6 bases). The ends were cut back, 4 bases at V and 5 bases at J, with 8 bases in the middle. The CDR3 consists of 13 residues. Germline-derived CDR1 and CDR2 are MRHNA and SNTAGT. CDR3 protein: CASSAGETGELFF. Here the CDR3 DNA reads TGTGCCAGCAGTGCAGGGGAAACCGGGGAGCTGTTTTTT.

There are a few counts of this clone. The chain employs TRBV6-6 and TRBJ1-2; 7 nucleotides match TRBD1. Germline CDR1 is MNHNY and CDR2 is SVGAGI (reference sequence). Losses at the gene ends were 6 bases for V and 0 bases for J; bases not matched to a gene: 10. The CDR3 consists of 16 residues. The CDR3 loop is CASSQPGQDPNYGYTF. DNA of the CDR3: TGTGCCAGCAGCCAACCCGGACAGGACCCTAACTATGGCTACACCTTC.

The genes are TRBV9 and TRBJ2-6; D is undetermined. Between the trimmed V and J ends, which lost 4 bases and 0 bases, there was a span of 14 bases. The CDR3 length is 17 residues. Germline assignment: CDR1 SGDLS and CDR2 YYNGEE. DNA for the CDR3: TGTGCCAGCAGCTTCGGTACCCCCTCCTCTGGGGCCAACGTCCTGACTTTC. It codes for CASSFGTPSSGANVLTF.

The CDR3 is CSVVRSSGIGEQYF. CDR3 bases: TGCAGCGTTGTCAGATCTAGCGGGATTGGCGAGCAGTACTTC. The chain carries TRBV29-1 and TRBJ2-7, with 9 bases fitting TRBD2. The J segment lost 6 bases and the V segment lost 4 bases, leaving 10 bases of the junction unmatched. Germline-derived CDR1 and CDR2 are SQVTM and ANQGSEA. There are 14 residues in the CDR3.

This rearrangement joins TRBV9 to TRBJ1-4, with 7 bases aligning to TRBD1. The CDR3 is 16 amino acids. Germline CDR1 is SGDLS and CDR2 is YYNGEE. V lost 4 bases to trimming and J lost 0 bases; unmatched junction nucleotides: 6. CDR3 nucleotide sequence: TGTGCCAGCAGCTCTCAGGGGGGCGCAACTAATGAAAAACTGTTTTTT. Residues: CASSSQGGATNEKLFF.

A remark on this clone: Compared with germline, one end of the junction differs, possibly owing to a read error. This chain connects TRBV7-2 to TRBJ2-3, with 7 positions matching TRBD2. CDR1 and CDR2 (germline): SGHTA, FQGNSA. The CDR3 is 12 amino acids. For the CDR3, the DNA is TGTGCCAGCAGCTTAGGGATAAGCGGGATTGATTTT. Its protein product is CASSLGISGIDF.

The chain couples TRBV7-8 to TRBJ1-2, with TRBD1 matching 8 bases. Germline V gives CDR1 SGHVS, CDR2 FQNEAQ. The CDR3 contains 14 residues. Trimming at V came to 6 bases and at J to 5 bases, leaving 8 bases not matched to a gene. As DNA, the CDR3 is TGTGCCAGCAGGCCAGGCCGGACAGGGTATGGCTACACCTTC. It translates to CASRPGRTGYGYTF. Using reference TRBV7-8 and TRBJ1-2 for the parts outside the CDR3, the full variable domain is GAGVSQSPRYKVAKRGQDVALRCDPISGHVSLFWYQQALGQGPEFLTYFQNEAQLDKSGLPSDRFFAERPEGSVSTLKIQRTQQEDSAVYLCASRPGRTGYGYTFGSGTRLTVV.

The V and J genes are TRBV11-2 and TRBJ2-7, with 13 bases that match TRBD2. From germline, CDR1 is SGHAT and CDR2 FQNNGV. The CDR3 covers 17 residues. Germline trimming cut 7 bases from V and 9 bases from J; bases unmatched to any gene: 18. DNA for the CDR3: TGTGCCAGCACGCGGACTAGCGGGGGACGCCGCCCGGGTAGGCAGTACTTC. It codes for CASTRTSGGRRPGRQYF.

The CDR3 nucleotides are TGTGCCAGCAGGGGGCGAATAAACACTGAAGCTTTCTTT. The encoded protein is CASRGRINTEAFF. The chain combines TRBV6-5 with TRBJ1-1; a possible D gene is TRBD1 (5 bases). The germline gives CDR1 MNHEY, CDR2 SVGAGI. Trimming cost V 6 bases and J 2 bases, with 10 bases left between them. The CDR3 consists of 13 residues.

The V gene is TRBV4-1, the J gene TRBJ2-7, with TRBD1 matching 9 bases. The CDR3 runs to 18 residues. Per the germline V gene, CDR1 is MGHRA and CDR2 is YSYEKL. V dropped 4 bases and J dropped 0; count of bases not matched to a gene: 13. For the CDR3, the DNA is TGCGCCAGCAGCCGATCCTTTCCCCCGGGACAGGGCTCCTACGAGCAGTACTTC. Its protein is CASSRSFPPGQGSYEQYF.

CDR3 sequence (DNA): TGTGCCAGCAGTTTATCGGGACAGATGAACACTGAAGCTTTCTTT. Its translation is CASSLSGQMNTEAFF. V usage is TRBV27 and J usage is TRBJ1-1; 7 bases are shared with TRBD1. After removal of 0 bases from V and 0 bases from J, the junction contained 1 base not matched to a gene. Germline V gives CDR1 MNHEY, CDR2 SMNVEV (reference sequence). The CDR3 sequence is 15 residues long.

The J gene is TRBJ2-2, the V gene TRBV7-9; TRBD2 matches at 7 bases. Germline loops: CDR1 SEHNR, CDR2 FQNEAQ (reference sequence). The CDR3 sequence is 13 residues long. With 5 bases clipped from V and 3 bases from J, the junction kept 0 bases outside the gene matches. The CDR3 bases are TGTGCCAGCAGCCGGGGGGACACCGGGGAGCTGTTTTTT. It translates to CASSRGDTGELFF.

The chain combines TRBV6-4 with TRBJ2-3, with 9 bases lining up with TRBD2. Germline trimming cut 2 bases from V and 4 bases from J; bases unmatched to any gene: 1. The germline CDR1 and CDR2 sequences are MRHNA and SNTAGT. The CDR3 loop spans 14 amino acids. The CDR3 DNA follows: TGTGCCAGCAGTGACGCGGGAGGGCCAGATACGCAGTATTTT. As protein: CASSDAGGPDTQYF.

The gene calls are TRBV12-5 and TRBJ2-7; the match to TRBD2 covers 13 bases. J was trimmed by 0 bases and V by 4 bases; bases with no gene match: 12. The CDR3 spans 19 residues. Germline CDR1 reads LGHNT; CDR2 reads FRNRAP. The CDR3 region is CASGSPGLAGTWGSYEQYF. DNA for the CDR3: TGTGCTAGTGGTTCACCGGGACTAGCGGGAACCTGGGGCTCCTACGAGCAGTACTTC.

This clone was seen only a few times. The rearrangement joins TRBV2 to TRBJ2-5; 8 bases match TRBD2. Germline CDR1 and CDR2: SNHLY and FYNNEI. V dropped 8 bases and J dropped 0; count of bases not matched to a gene: 8. This CDR3 contains 15 residues. The CDR3 reads CASGQAGVNQETQYF. The CDR3 coding sequence is TGTGCCAGCGGACAAGCGGGGGTCAACCAAGAGACCCAGTACTTC. The whole variable domain, remainder taken from reference TRBV2 and TRBJ2-5, is EPEVTQTPSHQVTQMGQEVILRCVPISNHLYFYWYRQILGQKVEFLVSFYNNEISEKSEIFDDQFSVERPDGSNFTLKIRSTKLEDSAMYFCASGQAGVNQETQYFGPGTRLLVL.

The V gene is TRBV19, the J gene TRBJ2-7, with 10 bases lining up with TRBD1. From germline, CDR1 is LNHDA and CDR2 SQIVND (reference sequence). J lost 3 bases, V lost 3 bases, and 8 bases had no gene match. CDR3 length: 16 residues. The CDR3 spells CASSMWDRGEHYEQYF. As DNA, the CDR3 is TGTGCCAGTAGTATGTGGGACAGGGGTGAACACTACGAGCAGTACTTC.

This clone was observed a handful of times. CDR3 residues: CASSVRGNQPQHF. In nucleotides, the CDR3 is TGTGCCAGCAGTGTCCGGGGCAATCAGCCCCAGCATTTT. This chain links TRBV9 with TRBJ1-5; unclear D gene. The germline V gene encodes CDR1 SGDLS and CDR2 YYNGEE. The V end lost 5 bases, the J end lost 2 bases, and 8 bases lay between the germline ends. This CDR3 region has 13 residues.

CDR3: CASSSIRDRGSYEQYF. Written as DNA, the CDR3 is TGTGCCAGTAGTTCGATCCGGGACAGGGGATCCTACGAGCAGTACTTC. The chain has TRBV19 and TRBJ2-5; 10 nucleotides align to TRBD1. Near its end, the DNA agrees better with TRBJ2-7, so the J call may be wrong. The CDR3 spans 16 residues. From germline, CDR1 is LNHDA and CDR2 SQIVND (reference sequence).

The rearrangement links TRBV7-8 to TRBJ1-4; 9 bases are a match to TRBD1. J lost 5 bases, V lost 5 bases, and 6 bases had no gene match. The CDR3 covers 15 residues. The germline V gene has CDR1 SGHVS and CDR2 FQNEAQ. DNA for the CDR3: TGTGCCAGCAGCGATCCCGGGACAGGGAATGAAAAACTGTTTTTT. Protein: CASSDPGTGNEKLFF.

The chain joins TRBV18 to TRBJ1-1; TRBD1 agrees at 7 bases. Germline CDR1 reads KGHSH; CDR2 reads LQKENI. V was clipped by 6 bases and J by 4 bases; unmatched bases: 5. The CDR3 loop spans 13 amino acids. As DNA, the CDR3 is TGTGCCAGCTCCCAGCAGGGGGTCACTGAAGCTTTCTTT. Its protein product is CASSQQGVTEAFF.

A single count supports this clone. The chain links TRBV28 to TRBJ1-5; 8 positions agree with TRBD1. Germline V gives CDR1 MDHEN, CDR2 SYDVKM. The CDR3 totals 16 residues. V shed 7 bases and J 2 bases; nucleotides not matched to a gene: 10. The CDR3 protein is CASILQGAVGNQPQHF. The DNA for the CDR3 is TGTGCCAGCATCCTCCAGGGGGCGGTTGGCAATCAGCCCCAGCATTTT.

The chain recombines TRBV6-5 with TRBJ1-4; D uncertain. Per the germline V gene, CDR1 is MNHEY and CDR2 is SVGAGI. The ends were cut back, 6 bases at V and 4 bases at J, with 9 bases in the middle. The CDR3 is made up of 13 amino acids. The CDR3 DNA reads as TGTGCCAGCAGCCCGGTCCATAATGAAAAACTGTTTTTT. Its translation: CASSPVHNEKLFF.

The chain couples TRBV5-1 to TRBJ1-4; 7 bases are shared with TRBD1. Germline V gene lookup returns CDR1 SGHRS and CDR2 YFSETQ. Unmatched junction bases numbered 4, after V lost 1 base and J lost 4 bases. The CDR3 is 15 residues long. CDR3 loop: CASSLRGQDNEKLFF. CDR3 bases: TGCGCCAGCAGCTTGCGCGGACAGGATAATGAAAAACTGTTTTTT.

The chain has TRBV10-3 and TRBJ1-3; 8 bases line up with TRBD1. The J segment lost 0 bases and the V segment lost 10 bases, leaving 8 bases of the junction unmatched. The germline V gene encodes CDR1 ENHRY and CDR2 SYGVKD. The CDR3 runs 15 residues. CDR3 amino acids: CATRPTGVSGNTIYF. For the CDR3, the DNA is TGTGCCACAAGACCGACAGGGGTCTCTGGAAACACCATATATTTT.

This clone has more than one count but fewer than ten. This rearrangement joins TRBV9 to TRBJ2-3, with 13 bases that match TRBD2. Germline V lookup: CDR1 SGDLS, CDR2 YYNGEE. The CDR3 is made up of 16 amino acids. J gave up 1 base and V 4 bases, and 3 bases lay outside the gene matches. The DNA for the CDR3 is TGTGCCAGCAGCCCTGGACTAGCGGGGGGCACAGATACGCAGTATTTT. It specifies CASSPGLAGGTDTQYF.

The chain uses TRBV6-5 and TRBJ2-7; TRBD1 is a possible D gene (6 bases). The CDR3 is 14 residues long. The germline V and J ends were trimmed by 4 bases and 4 bases, with 14 bases remaining between them. Per germline, CDR1 MNHEY and CDR2 SVGAGI. The CDR3 sequence is CASSSPGQLYEQYF. Written as DNA, the CDR3 is TGTGCCAGCAGTTCCCCCGGACAGTTATACGAGCAGTACTTC.

The rearrangement uses TRBV7-2 and TRBJ2-2; 8 bases are a match to TRBD2. From germline, CDR1 is SGHTA and CDR2 FQGNSA. J was trimmed by 11 bases and V by 4 bases; bases with no gene match: 9. The CDR3 spans 14 residues. The CDR3 DNA is TGTGCCAGCAGCTCGGGCGGACTAGCTGGAGAGCTGTTTTTT. Amino acid sequence: CASSSGGLAGELFF.